What follows are 16 T cell receptor beta chains derived from one specimen sequenced in a study of Graves' ophthalmopathy and Graves' hyperthyroidism. Amplification of the TCR beta CDR3 regions used RNA transcripts (as template). RT-PCR with HTBI primers came first, then second-round multiplex PCR. Using its own MiXCR run on the multiplex PCR reads, TCRdb lists one record per CDR3 protein. The data hold roughly 600,000 distinct CDR3 sequences, with approximately 35% observed a single time. Sequencing was performed on peripheral blood or thyroid tissue (not recorded which). The receptors come from an adult man with Graves' hyperthyroidism.

Only a few counts were recorded for this clonotype. The V and J genes are TRBV2 and TRBJ1-2; 8 positions agree with TRBD1. V trimming: 5 bases; J trimming: 8 bases; junction bases outside the gene matches: 13. Germline V gene sequence: CDR1 SNHLY, CDR2 FYNNEI. This CDR3 comprises 15 residues. The CDR3 DNA reads as TGTGCCAGCAGTAGCACAGGGGGTTATCAGGGAGGCTACACCTTC. This translates into CASSSTGGYQGGYTF.

To note about this clonotype: A much bigger clone sits one base away, suggesting this may be a read error. The V gene is TRBV10-3, the J gene TRBJ2-3, with D uncertain. The CDR3 runs 12 residues. Germline lookup yields CDR1 ENHRY and CDR2 SYGVKD. The CDR3: CAISRGTDAQYF. For the CDR3, the DNA is TGTGCCATCTCTCGCGGCACAGATGCGCAGTATTTT.

The rearrangement links TRBV9 to TRBJ2-7; 12 nucleotides align to TRBD1. CDR1 and CDR2 (germline): SGDLS, YYNGEE. J gave up 5 bases and V 3 bases, and 9 bases lay outside the gene matches. This CDR3 contains 16 residues. CDR3 sequence (DNA): TGTGCCAGCAGCGGACCCCCGGGACAGGGGGCCAACGAGCAGTACTTC. It translates to CASSGPPGQGANEQYF.

The sample holds a few counts of this clonotype. V is TRBV19 and J is TRBJ2-7; TRBD1 agrees at 8 bases. Per germline, CDR1 LNHDA and CDR2 SQIVND (reference sequence). Unmatched junction bases numbered 7, after V lost 5 bases and J lost 1 base. The CDR3 covers 15 residues. For the CDR3, the DNA is TGTGCCAGTAGTCTCCTCAGGGGGCCGTCCTACGAGCAGTACTTC. The encoded protein is CASSLLRGPSYEQYF.

V gene TRBV7-3 combines with J gene TRBJ2-7; 7 bases fit TRBD2. The CDR3 spans 15 residues. V shed 1 base, J shed 3 bases, and the junction held 6 bases outside the gene matches. The germline CDR1 and CDR2 sequences are SGHTA and FQGTGA. The CDR3 sequence is CASSLSIAGDYEQYF. CDR3 bases: TGTGCCAGCAGCTTAAGTATCGCGGGGGACTACGAGCAGTACTTC.

The chain is built from TRBV7-3 and TRBJ1-4; 9 positions agree with TRBD1. The CDR3 consists of 17 residues. The ends lost 0 bases at V and 7 bases at J; junction bases unmatched: 9. Germline V gene sequence: CDR1 SGHTA, CDR2 FQGTGA. The CDR3 region is CASSLTPNDRGGEKLFF. The CDR3 DNA reads as TGTGCCAGCAGCTTAACCCCAAATGACAGGGGGGGTGAAAAACTGTTTTTT.

This clonotype came up a few times. The chain uses TRBV3-1 and TRBJ2-7; D gene uncertain. In germline, CDR1 is LGHDT, CDR2 YNNKEL (reference sequence). The CDR3 runs to 16 residues. V was clipped by 2 bases and J by 0 bases, with 14 bases between them. The CDR3 loop is CASSQYTDVGSYEQYF. The CDR3 DNA follows: TGTGCCAGCAGCCAATATACAGACGTGGGCTCCTACGAGCAGTACTTC.

This chain uses TRBV2 with TRBJ2-3; no clear D. The CDR3 has 14 amino acids. The germline gives CDR1 SNHLY, CDR2 FYNNEI. Deletions cut 4 bases from V and 1 base from J, with 9 bases between. The CDR3 reads CASSAGIRTDTQYF. For the CDR3, the DNA is TGTGCCAGCAGTGCCGGCATCCGCACAGATACGCAGTATTTT.

The chain links TRBV25-1 to TRBJ1-2; D is possibly TRBD1 (5 bases). This CDR3 comprises 15 residues. V shed 4 bases and J shed 5 bases, with 17 bases lying between them. The germline gives CDR1 MGHDK, CDR2 SYGVNS. The CDR3, as DNA: TGTGCCAGCAGTGCTATCCCCGGGACCTCATATGGCTACACCTTC. It codes for CASSAIPGTSYGYTF.

This clonotype showed up many times. For the CDR3, the DNA is TGTGCCAGCAGTCGACTAGCGGGGACTCAAGAGACCCAGTACTTC. It is translated as CASSRLAGTQETQYF. J is TRBJ2-5 and V is TRBV2, with 11 bases matching TRBD2. Trimming cost V 5 bases and J 2 bases; bases outside gene matches: 4. Germline CDR1 SNHLY, CDR2 FYNNEI. CDR3 length equals 15 residues.

This clonotype showed up many times. The chain carries TRBV29-1 and TRBJ1-1; tentative D call: TRBD1 (6 bases). With 4 bases removed from V and 0 bases from J, the gap between germline ends came to 15 bases. The germline gives CDR1 SQVTM, CDR2 ANQGSEA. CDR3 length equals 15 residues. The DNA for the CDR3 is TGCAGCGTTGCACAGGGAACTCCTTTGAACACTGAAGCTTTCTTT. Encoded protein: CSVAQGTPLNTEAFF.

Only a few counts were recorded for this clonotype. The chain recombines TRBV4-1 with TRBJ1-6, with a weak D call TRBD1 (5 bases). Germline-derived CDR1 and CDR2 are MGHRA and YSYEKL. The V end lost 1 base, the J end lost 10 bases, and 8 bases lay between the germline ends. This CDR3 is 13 amino acids long. DNA of the CDR3: TGCGCCAGCAGCCAAGGTGGACACTCACCCCTCCACTTT. This gives the protein CASSQGGHSPLHF.

The chain couples TRBV25-1 to TRBJ2-5; 8 bases map to TRBD2. The V gene's germline CDR1 is MGHDK and CDR2 SYGVNS. The CDR3 consists of 13 residues. V lost 4 bases, J lost 11 bases, and 9 bases stayed unmatched. CDR3: CASSAGREVEQYF. The CDR3 DNA reads TGTGCCAGCAGTGCAGGGCGGGAGGTTGAGCAGTACTTC.

This clonotype showed up just a few times. The chain combines TRBV6-4 with TRBJ2-7; D is uncertain. Germline CDR1 MRHNA, CDR2 SNTAGT. V lost 0 bases and J lost 2, with 11 bases in between. The length of the CDR3 is 15 residues. This CDR3 reads CASSDSSTPTYEQYF. CDR3 nucleotide sequence: TGTGCCAGCAGTGACTCGTCGACGCCTACCTACGAGCAGTACTTC.

The rearrangement joins TRBV7-8 to TRBJ1-1, with unresolved D. V gave up 3 bases and J gave up 4 bases, with 15 bases separating them. Germline assignment: CDR1 SGHVS and CDR2 FQNEAQ. The CDR3 runs 15 residues. The CDR3 DNA reads as TGTGCCAGCAGCTTTGCAAGCGGGCGAGTCACTGAAGCTTTCTTT. Its translation: CASSFASGRVTEAFF.

The table lists this clonotype with many counts. The rearrangement uses TRBV20-1 and TRBJ1-2; D gene ambiguous. CDR1 and CDR2 (germline): DFQATT, SNEGSKA (reference sequence). V shed 3 bases and J shed 8 bases, with 10 bases lying between them. The CDR3 sequence is 11 residues long. CDR3 sequence reads: CSASPKGGYTF. The CDR3 DNA is TGCAGTGCTAGTCCCAAGGGAGGCTACACCTTC.